The 4 T cell receptor beta chains below come from one sample, sequenced in a study of identical twins. TCRdb ran MiXCR on the 5' RACE reads and lists one entry per CDR3 protein. The sample shows 500,000 or so distinct CDR3 sequences, over 11% of them seen only once. These data are also associated with another study on yellow fever vaccine responses in identical twins.

What was sequenced was CD4+ T cells sorted from blood. The receptors stem from a woman between 18 and 30 years old in good health.

This chain links TRBV7-3 with TRBJ2-5, with 8 bases fitting TRBD2. V dropped 2 bases and J dropped 3; count of bases not matched to a gene: 2. Per germline, CDR1 SGHTA and CDR2 FQGTGA. The CDR3 is 14 residues long. In DNA form, the CDR3 reads TGTGCCAGCAGCTTAGTAGCGGGGAAAGAGACCCAGTACTTC. As protein: CASSLVAGKETQYF.

The table lists this clonotype with a few counts. The chain couples TRBV29-1 to TRBJ2-1, with 7 positions matching TRBD1. This CDR3 comprises 13 residues. The J segment lost 3 bases and the V segment lost 8 bases, leaving 7 bases of the junction unmatched. CDR1 SQVTM and CDR2 ANQGSEA come from the germline V gene. CDR3 sequence: CSLTGEGYNEQFF. The CDR3 DNA sequence: TGCAGCCTCACAGGGGAAGGCTACAATGAGCAGTTCTTC.

This clonotype came up a few times. The V call is TRBV5-1, the J call TRBJ2-7; TRBD2 matches at 12 bases. This CDR3 spans 20 amino acids. The trim removed 0 bases at V and 0 bases at J, leaving 13 bases unmatched. CDR1 and CDR2 (germline): SGHRS, YFSETQ. The CDR3 region is CASSLVPKTSGRSSSYEQYF. The DNA for the CDR3 is TGCGCCAGCAGCTTGGTACCTAAAACTAGCGGGAGGTCGAGCTCCTACGAGCAGTACTTC.

The chain links TRBV5-1 to TRBJ2-3, with TRBD2 as a possible D gene (6 bases). The V end was cut by 4 bases, the J end by 2 bases, with 11 bases between. This CDR3 spans 14 amino acids. Germline V gene lookup returns CDR1 SGHRS and CDR2 YFSETQ. CDR3 nucleotide sequence: TGCGCCAGCAGCCCGGGACTTAACACAGATACGCAGTATTTT. Translated, it gives CASSPGLNTDTQYF.